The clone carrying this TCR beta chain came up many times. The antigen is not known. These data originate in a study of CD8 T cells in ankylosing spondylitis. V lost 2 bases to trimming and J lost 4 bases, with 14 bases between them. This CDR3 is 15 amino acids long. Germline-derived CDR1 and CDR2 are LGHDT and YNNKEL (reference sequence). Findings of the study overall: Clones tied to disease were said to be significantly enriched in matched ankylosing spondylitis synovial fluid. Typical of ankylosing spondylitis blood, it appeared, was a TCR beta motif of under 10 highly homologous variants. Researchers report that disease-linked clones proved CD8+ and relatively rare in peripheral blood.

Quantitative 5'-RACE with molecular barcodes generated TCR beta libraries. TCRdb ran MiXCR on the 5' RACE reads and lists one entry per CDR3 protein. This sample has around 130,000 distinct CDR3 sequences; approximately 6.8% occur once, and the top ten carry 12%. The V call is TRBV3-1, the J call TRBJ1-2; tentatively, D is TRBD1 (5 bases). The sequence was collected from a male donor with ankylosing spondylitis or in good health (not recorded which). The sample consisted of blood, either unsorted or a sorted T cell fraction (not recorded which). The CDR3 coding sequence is TGTGCCAGCAGCCAATACGGGGCTTATGGCTATGGCTACACCTTC. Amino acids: CASSQYGAYGYGYTF. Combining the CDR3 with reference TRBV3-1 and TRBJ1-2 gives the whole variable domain DTAVSQTPKYLVTQMGNDKSIKCEQNLGHDTMYWYKQDSKKFLKIMFSYNNKELIINETVPNRFSPKSPDKAHLNLHINSLELGDSAVYFCASSQYGAYGYGYTFGSGTRLTVV.